Listed here are 24 T cell receptor beta chains from one sample, sequenced in a study of neurological immune-mediated disorders. From the 5' RACE reads, TCRdb called clonotypes with MiXCR, one entry per CDR3 protein. The sample consists of 65,000 to 80,000 distinct CDR3 sequences, 15% to 20% of them appearing once. The specimen sequenced was PBMCs. These receptor sequences come from a woman aged 40 to 50 in good health.

In this sample, this clonotype turned up many times. V usage is TRBV7-8 and J usage is TRBJ2-5; the D gene is possibly TRBD1 (5 bases). Germline CDR1 reads SGHVS; CDR2 reads FQNEAQ. V lost 5 bases and J 2 bases, leaving 15 bases between the germline ends. The CDR3 has 15 residues. The CDR3 spells CASSPQGAFQETQYF. The CDR3 coding sequence is TGTGCCAGCAGCCCCCAGGGTGCATTTCAAGAGACCCAGTACTTC.

The chain employs TRBV5-1 and TRBJ2-7; D is possibly TRBD1 (6 bases). V gave up 4 bases and J gave up 3 bases, with 17 bases separating them. From germline, CDR1 is SGHRS and CDR2 YFSETQ. This CDR3 has 15 amino acids. The CDR3 spells CASSQAVGRGYEQYF. CDR3 DNA sequence: TGCGCCAGCAGCCAGGCGGTCGGCAGGGGCTACGAGCAGTACTTC.

This clonotype was observed at least ten times. This rearrangement joins TRBV9 to TRBJ2-1, with D perhaps being TRBD1 or TRBD2 (5 bases each). The germline V gene has CDR1 SGDLS and CDR2 YYNGEE. The V end was cut by 0 bases, the J end by 6 bases, with 10 bases between. The CDR3 totals 14 residues. This CDR3 reads CASSVGGTGNEQFF. For the CDR3, the DNA is TGTGCCAGCAGCGTAGGGGGGACGGGCAATGAGCAGTTCTTC.

This clonotype has a count of ten or more. The V call is TRBV4-1, the J call TRBJ1-1, with D perhaps matching TRBD1 (6 bases). CDR3 size: 15 residues. V lost 1 base, J lost 4 bases, and 13 bases lay in between. In germline, CDR1 is MGHRA, CDR2 YSYEKL. The CDR3 sequence: CASSQVEGGTTEAFF. CDR3 nucleotide sequence: TGCGCCAGCAGCCAAGTAGAGGGGGGCACCACTGAAGCTTTCTTT.

This clonotype was counted many times. The chain links TRBV7-2 to TRBJ1-2; no clear D gene. The CDR3 consists of 14 residues. The V and J ends lost 5 bases and 0 bases respectively, with 10 bases between them. The germline V gene has CDR1 SGHTA and CDR2 FQGNSA. In DNA form, the CDR3 reads TGTGCCAGCAGCCGTCGCCTCGCTAACTATGGCTACACCTTC. This translates into CASSRRLANYGYTF.

This clonotype is categorized as large. The J gene is TRBJ1-6, the V gene TRBV5-1, with 8 bases matching TRBD1. CDR3 size: 19 residues. Germline trimming cut 0 bases from V and 2 bases from J; bases unmatched to any gene: 10. CDR1 is SGHRS and CDR2 is YFSETQ in the germline V gene. The CDR3 loop reads CASSLGQGKSGTYNSPLHF. CDR3 nucleotide sequence: TGCGCCAGCAGCTTGGGACAGGGGAAAAGCGGCACCTATAATTCACCCCTCCACTTT. The whole variable domain, filled in from reference TRBV5-1 and TRBJ1-6, reads KAGVTQTPRYLIKTRGQQVTLSCSPISGHRSVSWYQQTPGQGLQFLFEYFSETQRNKGNFPGRFSGRQFSNSRSEMNVSTLELGDSALYLCASSLGQGKSGTYNSPLHFGNGTRLTVT.

In its sample, this clonotype was seen many times. The chain uses TRBV27 and TRBJ2-1; 7 bases match TRBD2. The V and J ends lost 6 bases and 9 bases, in that order; junction bases with no gene match: 8. The CDR3 contains 13 residues. The germline CDR1 and CDR2 sequences are MNHEY and SMNVEV (reference sequence). The CDR3 DNA follows: TGTGCCAGCAGCTTACTAGCGTTGGGTGAGCAGTTCTTC. It encodes CASSLLALGEQFF.

This clonotype was counted many times. V and J are TRBV10-3 and TRBJ1-1; D is unresolved. Germline CDR1 ENHRY, CDR2 SYGVKD. The CDR3 has 13 amino acids. V lost 8 bases and J lost 0, with 10 bases in between. CDR3 in DNA: TGTGCCATCGCGGGCGACATGAACACTGAAGCTTTCTTT. This encodes CAIAGDMNTEAFF.

This clonotype was seen many times. The chain is built from TRBV4-2 and TRBJ2-6; D is perhaps TRBD2 (7 bases). The V gene lost 1 base and the J gene lost 0 bases, with 13 bases spanning the gap. From germline, CDR1 is LGHNA and CDR2 YNFKEQ. CDR3 length equals 18 residues. The CDR3 protein is CASSQAGGAGSGANVLTF. CDR3 DNA sequence: TGTGCCAGCAGCCAAGCGGGGGGCGCAGGCTCTGGGGCCAACGTCCTGACTTTC.

V gene TRBV7-2 combines with J gene TRBJ2-1; tentative D call: TRBD2 (6 bases). Germline V gene data show CDR1 as SGHTA and CDR2 as FQGNSA. The CDR3 spans 14 residues. Trimming removed 4 bases at V and 8 bases at J, with 15 bases between. The CDR3, as DNA: TGTGCCAGCAGCTCCTCAACCGGGGACTATGAGCAGTTCTTC. This gives the protein CASSSSTGDYEQFF. The full variable domain, rest sourced from reference TRBV7-2 and TRBJ2-1, is GAGVSQSPSNKVTEKGKDVELRCDPISGHTALYWYRQSLGQGLEFLIYFQGNSAPDKSGLPSDRFSAERTGGSVSTLTIQRTQQEDSAVYLCASSSSTGDYEQFFGPGTRLTVL.

This clonotype was detected ten times or more. The chain combines TRBV7-9 with TRBJ1-5; possibly TRBD1 for D (6 bases). This CDR3 spans 16 amino acids. Germline values: CDR1 SEHNR, CDR2 FQNEAQ (reference sequence). Trimming pared 5 bases from V and 1 base from J, leaving 15 bases between. For the CDR3, the DNA is TGTGCCAGCAGCAAAGGGCCAGGGACAAGCAATCAGCCCCAGCATTTT. As protein: CASSKGPGTSNQPQHF.

Ten or more counts support this clonotype. The V and J genes are TRBV12-3 or TRBV12-4 and TRBJ2-7; D is tentatively TRBD1 or TRBD2 (5 bases each). The CDR3 runs 15 residues. The V end was cut by 5 bases, the J end by 6 bases, with 20 bases between. The CDR3 spells CASSPAGTASLEQYF. DNA for the CDR3: TGTGCCAGCAGTCCCGCCGGGACCGCTTCCCTCGAGCAGTACTTC.

The chain combines TRBV20-1 with TRBJ1-2, with TRBD1 as a possible D gene (6 bases). V lost 6 bases and J lost 2, with 22 bases in between. The germline V gene encodes CDR1 DFQATT and CDR2 SNEGSKA (reference sequence). This CDR3 spans 16 amino acids. CDR3 nucleotide sequence: TGCAGTGCCCCGCCGCGGGGGCGAGAAGGAAACTATGGCTACACCTTC. Translated: CSAPPRGREGNYGYTF.

This clonotype was detected many times. The rearrangement links TRBV5-1 to TRBJ1-1; 7 nucleotides agree with TRBD1. Losses at the gene ends were 5 bases for V and 4 bases for J; bases not matched to a gene: 14. This CDR3 region has 16 residues. CDR1 SGHRS and CDR2 YFSETQ come from the germline V gene. The CDR3 sequence is CASRQTPGTASTEAFF. In DNA form, the CDR3 reads TGCGCCAGCAGGCAAACCCCCGGGACAGCCAGCACTGAAGCTTTCTTT.

This clonotype has ten or more counts. V gene TRBV5-6 combines with J gene TRBJ1-2, with 10 positions matching TRBD1. Per the germline V gene, CDR1 is SGHDT and CDR2 is YYEEEE. This CDR3 is built from 15 residues. V was pared by 5 bases and J by 6 bases, with 10 bases of the junction left unmatched. CDR3 sequence: CASRRGTGESNGYTF. CDR3 DNA: TGTGCCAGCAGAAGAGGGACAGGGGAGTCGAATGGCTACACCTTC.

This clonotype was counted many times. The rearrangement joins TRBV5-1 to TRBJ2-5; tentative D call: TRBD1 (5 bases). V was pared by 2 bases and J by 5 bases, with 10 bases between. This CDR3 has 13 residues. Germline CDR1 SGHRS, CDR2 YFSETQ. The CDR3, as DNA: TGCGCCAGCAGCTTCAGGGTGGCGGAGACCCAGTACTTC. Encoded protein: CASSFRVAETQYF.

This clonotype has a count of ten or more. The V and J genes are TRBV5-1 and TRBJ2-2; no reliable D call. Germline lookup yields CDR1 SGHRS and CDR2 YFSETQ. Trimming pared 0 bases from V and 3 bases from J, leaving 0 bases between. The length of the CDR3 is 12 residues. This chain's CDR3 is CASSLDTGELFF. The CDR3, as DNA: TGCGCCAGCAGCTTGGACACCGGGGAGCTGTTTTTT.

This chain connects TRBV30 to TRBJ1-5; no firm D call. This CDR3 comprises 12 residues. CDR1 and CDR2 (germline): GTSNPN, SVGIG (reference sequence). The ends were cut back, 0 bases at V and 6 bases at J, with 6 bases in the middle. The CDR3 bases are TGTGCCTGGAGTGTACGGGGTCAGCCCCAGCATTTT. This encodes CAWSVRGQPQHF.

This rearrangement joins TRBV24-1 to TRBJ2-1; the match to TRBD2 covers 13 bases. The CDR3 extends over 16 amino acids. V shed 3 bases, J shed 10 bases, and the junction held 8 bases outside the gene matches. Germline CDR1 reads KGHDR; CDR2 reads SFDVKD. CDR3 region: CATSDTMGLAGKEQFF. In DNA form, the CDR3 reads TGTGCCACCAGTGATACAATGGGACTAGCGGGAAAGGAGCAGTTCTTC.

This clonotype was seen at least ten times. V gene TRBV5-1 combines with J gene TRBJ1-2; 7 nucleotides match TRBD1. From germline, CDR1 is SGHRS and CDR2 YFSETQ. The length of the CDR3 is 16 residues. V was pared by 1 base and J by 4 bases, with 10 bases of the junction left unmatched. The CDR3 sequence: CASSLFKGASGYGYTF. The CDR3 DNA reads as TGCGCCAGCAGCTTGTTTAAGGGGGCAAGTGGCTATGGCTACACCTTC.

This clonotype came up many times. The V and J genes are TRBV29-1 and TRBJ2-6; TRBD1 or TRBD2 may be the D gene (6 bases each). Germline-derived CDR1 and CDR2 are SQVTM and ANQGSEA. This CDR3 comprises 18 residues. Trimming took 7 bases from V and 0 from J, leaving 22 bases between them. CDR3 in DNA: TGCAGCGAAAGGGTTCAGGGGACTGAAGACTCTGGGGCCAACGTCCTGACTTTC. Its translation: CSERVQGTEDSGANVLTF.

This clonotype was seen many times. The chain recombines TRBV4-1 with TRBJ2-3, with 12 bases that match TRBD2. Per the germline V gene, CDR1 is MGHRA and CDR2 is YSYEKL. The CDR3 length is 20 residues. With 3 bases clipped from V and 1 base from J, the junction kept 14 bases outside the gene matches. CDR3 nucleotides: TGCGCCAGCAGCCACCTGCGCCTTTCGGCTAGCGGGGGGGGCACAGATACGCAGTATTTT. Translation: CASSHLRLSASGGGTDTQYF.

At least ten counts were recorded for this clonotype. The chain joins TRBV10-2 to TRBJ2-5, with TRBD1 identical over 7 bases. Germline assignment: CDR1 WSHSY and CDR2 SAAADI. J lost 5 bases, V lost 7 bases, and 13 bases had no gene match. This CDR3 spans 15 amino acids. The CDR3 nucleotides read TGCGCCAGCAACCCGGGACAGCCTTTTGAGGAGACCCAGTACTTC. Its translation: CASNPGQPFEETQYF.

This clonotype was counted at least ten times. This chain links TRBV5-1 with TRBJ1-1; D perhaps matches TRBD1 (5 bases). V was cut by 3 bases and J by 1 base, with 10 bases left in between. Looked up from germline, CDR1 is SGHRS and CDR2 is YFSETQ. The CDR3 is made up of 14 amino acids. The CDR3 here is CASSSLGTNTEAFF. The CDR3 DNA follows: TGCGCCAGCAGCTCCTTAGGGACGAACACTGAAGCTTTCTTT.